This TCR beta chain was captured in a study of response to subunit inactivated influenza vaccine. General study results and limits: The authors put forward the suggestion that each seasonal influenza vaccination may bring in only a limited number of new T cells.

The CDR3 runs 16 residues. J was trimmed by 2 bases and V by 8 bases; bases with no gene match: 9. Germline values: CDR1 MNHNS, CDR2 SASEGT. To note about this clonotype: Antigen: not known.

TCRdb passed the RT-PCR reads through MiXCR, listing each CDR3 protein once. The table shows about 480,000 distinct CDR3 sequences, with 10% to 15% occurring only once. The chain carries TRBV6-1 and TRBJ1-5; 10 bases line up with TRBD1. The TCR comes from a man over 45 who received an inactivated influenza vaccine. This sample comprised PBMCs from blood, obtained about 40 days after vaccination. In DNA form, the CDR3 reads TGTGCCAGCCTGGGACAGGGGACCGTTGGCAATCAGCCCCAGCATTTT. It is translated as CASLGQGTVGNQPQHF.